The rows below give T cell receptor beta chains drawn from one sample of a study of T cell repertoires in cytomegalovirus infection. TCRdb fed the reads into MiXCR, producing one record per CDR3 protein. Of about 920,000 distinct CDR3 sequences in the sample, about a third were seen once. These receptors are not linked to any known antigen. The sequenced sample was cultured CD8+ T cells from PBMCs, obtained from culture after CMV antigen stimulation. The receptors derive from a human donor in good health (CMV status not recorded). Some clones in this sample may be carry-over from other donors' samples. Each CDR3 is given with its conserved first and last residue. Fields, in order: V gene, J gene, CDR3 length, clone size, D gene, CDR3 protein, CDR3 DNA. The D gene is left open where the match is weak. Rows give clone size only sometimes, using once, few, many, or a class for an expanded clone.

TRBV7-6	TRBJ2-5	15	many	TRBD2	CASSAAAGRSETQYF	TGTGCCAGCAGCGCGGCAGCGGGGCGTAGTGAGACCCAGTACTTC
TRBV7-6	TRBJ1-1	15	-	-	CASRKTPGGHTEAFF	TGTGCCAGCAGAAAAACACCTGGCGGCCACACTGAAGCTTTCTTT
TRBV4-3	TRBJ2-1	17	-	TRBD1	CASSQDRRQGRNNEQFF	TGCGCCAGCAGCCAAGATCGGCGACAGGGGCGGAACAATGAGCAGTTCTTC
TRBV12-3/TRBV12-4	TRBJ1-2	16	-	TRBD1	CASSLTGAGSNYGYTF	TGTGCCAGCAGTTTAACAGGGGCAGGATCTAACTATGGCTACACCTTC
TRBV6-2/TRBV6-3	TRBJ1-6	16	few	-	CASFPSRSGYNSPLHF	TGTGCCAGCTTTCCGTCCCGTTCGGGCTATAATTCACCCCTCCACTTT
TRBV12-3/TRBV12-4	TRBJ1-3	15	few	-	CASSLVNQPGNTIYF	TGTGCCAGCAGTTTAGTTAACCAGCCCGGAAACACCATATATTTT
TRBV7-2	TRBJ2-2	15	-	-	CASSHDRIDTGELFF	TGTGCCAGCAGCCACGACAGGATCGACACCGGGGAGCTGTTTTTT
TRBV4-2	TRBJ2-1	14	few	-	CASSQDWHSGEQFF	TGTGCCAGCAGCCAAGATTGGCACAGCGGTGAGCAGTTCTTC
TRBV5-4	TRBJ2-3	15	-	-	CASSVLTGAGDTQYF	TGTGCCAGCAGCGTACTGACAGGCGCTGGAGATACGCAGTATTTT
TRBV7-2	TRBJ2-5	19	many	TRBD2	CASSRPGTSGEGVGETQYF	TGTGCCAGCAGCCGTCCCGGGACTAGCGGGGAAGGGGTCGGAGAGACCCAGTACTTC
TRBV29-1	TRBJ2-5	14	-	-	CSGSAVGGQETQYF	TGCAGCGGATCAGCCGTGGGGGGCCAAGAGACCCAGTACTTC
TRBV27	TRBJ2-7	14	-	TRBD1	CASSTGGGLPEQYF	TGTGCCAGCAGCACAGGGGGCGGACTCCCCGAGCAGTACTTC
TRBV2	TRBJ1-6	16	few	-	CASSESRDPRSTPLHF	TGTGCCAGCAGTGAAAGCCGGGACCCTCGTTCGACACCCCTCCACTTT
TRBV27	TRBJ2-3	15	few	-	CASSDRATLPDTQYF	TGTGCCAGCAGTGATAGGGCAACCCTCCCAGATACGCAGTATTTT
TRBV2	TRBJ1-4	14	once	-	CASRGVDTTEKLFF	TGTGCCAGCAGGGGGGTGGACACCACGGAAAAACTGTTTTTT
TRBV4-3	TRBJ1-6	15	few	-	CASSQEPGVNSPLHF	TGCGCCAGCAGCCAAGAACCGGGGGTGAATTCACCCCTCCACTTT
TRBV27	TRBJ2-1	13	-	-	CASSLSYNNEQFF	TGTGCCAGCAGTTTATCCTATAACAATGAGCAGTTCTTC